These T cell receptor beta chains were read from a single sample in a study of human T cells and chemical hapten exposure. A single record per CDR3 protein comes from TCRdb applying MiXCR to the RACE reads. The table includes roughly 82,000 distinct CDR3 sequences, approximately 10% detected once. Material: whole blood, obtained in connection with sensitization to the hapten diphenylcyclopropenone (DPC). Receptors originate from a woman aged 60-75 years with alopecia areata. Some clones in this sample may be carry-over from other donors' samples. CDR3s include the opening cysteine and the closing phenylalanine or tryptophan. Fields, in order: clone size, V gene, J gene, CDR3 protein. Rows may omit the clone size; those that give it use once, few, many or a size class.

>many|TRBV5-8|TRBJ2-1
CASSLFPELEQFF
>many|TRBV5-1|TRBJ1-4
CASSPNGVVNEKLFF
>many|TRBV6-1|TRBJ1-5
CASSPYYNQPQHF
>many|TRBV9|TRBJ2-1
CASSAPDRDNLNEQFF
>many|TRBV5-1|TRBJ2-1
CASSLLQGTNEQFF
>.|TRBV11-2|TRBJ2-1
CASSLVLGTGAYNEQFF
>many|TRBV6-6|TRBJ1-1
CASSAPENTEAFF
>.|TRBV29-1|TRBJ1-1
CSVGGPHEAFF
>many|TRBV6-4|TRBJ1-1
CASRGQGWDTEAFF
>.|TRBV9|TRBJ1-1
CTSSVVAENTEAFF
>.|TRBV6-6|TRBJ2-5
CASNQRQVYQETQYF
>many|TRBV11-2|TRBJ2-3
CASSPRRLGDTQYF
>.|TRBV5-1|TRBJ2-7
CASSTRGLASHEQYF
>.|TRBV2|TRBJ2-2
CASRLSSGGNTGELFF
>few|TRBV5-1|TRBJ2-7
CASSPEGWEQYF
>.|TRBV6-1|TRBJ2-3
CASSGGRDTQYF
>few|TRBV20-1|TRBJ1-1
CSARGPIQFTEAFF
>many|TRBV7-6|TRBJ2-1
CASSPTQAGGGNEQFF
>few|TRBV5-1|TRBJ2-5
CASSFRAEGTQYF
>few|TRBV18|TRBJ2-4
CASNRGSHPRQYF
>many|TRBV29-1|TRBJ1-3
CSPGPPGQGMDEVSGNTIYF
>medium-sized|TRBV6-6|TRBJ1-6
CASSLTSSYNSPLHF
>many|TRBV14|TRBJ2-7
CASSQGSGQGREQYF
>once|TRBV19|TRBJ2-3
CASSILRDYTNTQYF
>.|TRBV7-8|TRBJ1-2
CASNRDRAPYGYTF
>many|TRBV9|TRBJ2-2
CASSVDPGELFF
>.|TRBV5-5|TRBJ1-5
CASSPPGLAPNQPQHF
>few|TRBV27|TRBJ2-1
CASRTAYNEQFF
>many|TRBV4-2|TRBJ2-7
CASSPDNSYEQYF
>many|TRBV15|TRBJ2-3
CATSTRQIDTQYF
>once|TRBV7-2|TRBJ1-2
CASSRQDRNGYTF
>.|TRBV5-1|TRBJ2-3
CASSMGDTDTQYF
>.|TRBV10-3|TRBJ2-5
CAISEGSQETQYF
>many|TRBV7-6|TRBJ1-5
CASSSNAGGQPQHF
>few|TRBV29-1|TRBJ1-1
CSVDSRNTEAFF
>.|TRBV7-6|TRBJ2-5
CASSLADTLGETQYF
>few|TRBV6-2/TRBV6-3|TRBJ2-7
CASSGPGQGAYEQYF
>many|TRBV18|TRBJ2-5
CASTIYRGQQETQYF
>.|TRBV12-3/TRBV12-4|TRBJ2-1
CASSLAGVTNEQFF
>few|TRBV10-3|TRBJ1-6
CAISEGDFDNSPLHF
>.|TRBV7-9|TRBJ2-2
CASSLPSGGTGELFF
>once|TRBV4-2|TRBJ1-4
CASSQDPGTWDEKLFF
>many|TRBV5-1|TRBJ2-5
CASSLVSETQYF
>.|TRBV7-8|TRBJ1-4
CASGLQVATNEKLFF
>many|TRBV7-3|TRBJ1-1
CASSIDPGTEAFF
>few|TRBV2|TRBJ2-7
CASHRGGGVNYEQYF
>.|TRBV4-1|TRBJ2-1
CASSHRLSSGGSYNEQFF
>few|TRBV7-9|TRBJ1-1
CASSLGSNYGTTEAFF
>few|TRBV21-1|TRBJ2-5
CASSTKGRSQETQYF
>many|TRBV13|TRBJ1-2
CASSASGGIGYTF
>many|TRBV11-2|TRBJ2-1
CASRGGGDNEQFF
>.|TRBV4-1|TRBJ1-2
CASSQTRVTGGRTDGYTF
>few|TRBV7-7|TRBJ2-3
CANRGPPDTQYF
>many|TRBV5-1|TRBJ1-6
CASSLGAGDYNSPLHF
>few|TRBV2|TRBJ2-1
CASRDREYNEQFF
>.|TRBV7-2|TRBJ1-5
CASSPLRGSNQPQHF
>few|TRBV3-1|TRBJ1-5
CASSPRTNQPQHF